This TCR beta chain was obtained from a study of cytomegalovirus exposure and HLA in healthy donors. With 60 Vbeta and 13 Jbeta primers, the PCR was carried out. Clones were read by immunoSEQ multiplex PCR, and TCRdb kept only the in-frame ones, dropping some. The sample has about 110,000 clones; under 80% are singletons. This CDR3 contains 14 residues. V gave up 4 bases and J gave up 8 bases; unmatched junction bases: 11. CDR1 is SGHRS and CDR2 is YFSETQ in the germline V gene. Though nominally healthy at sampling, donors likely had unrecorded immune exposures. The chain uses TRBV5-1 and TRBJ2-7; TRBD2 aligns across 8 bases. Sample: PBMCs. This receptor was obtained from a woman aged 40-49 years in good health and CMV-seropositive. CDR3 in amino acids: CASSPDRGGLKQYF. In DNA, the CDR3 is TGCGCCAGCAGCCCCGATCGCGGGGGGCTGAAGCAGTACTTC.